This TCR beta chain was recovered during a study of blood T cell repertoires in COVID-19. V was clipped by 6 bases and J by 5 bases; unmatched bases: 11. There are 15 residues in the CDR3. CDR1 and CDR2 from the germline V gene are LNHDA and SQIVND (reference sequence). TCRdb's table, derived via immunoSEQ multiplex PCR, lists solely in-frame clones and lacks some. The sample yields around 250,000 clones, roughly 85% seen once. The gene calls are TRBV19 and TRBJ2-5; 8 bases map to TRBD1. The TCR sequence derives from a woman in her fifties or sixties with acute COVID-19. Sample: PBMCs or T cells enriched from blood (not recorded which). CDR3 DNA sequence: TGTGCCAGTAGCATCTCCGGGACAGGTTTTGAGACCCAGTACTTC. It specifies CASSISGTGFETQYF.